These 11 T cell receptor beta chains share one sample of origin, sequenced in a study of blood T cell repertoires in COVID-19. The data were produced by immunoSEQ multiplex PCR, yet TCRdb's version contains in-frame clones alone and is incomplete. The sample lists 370,000 or so clones; roughly 86% were seen once. Specimen: peripheral blood. The source is a human donor with acute or convalescent COVID-19. The donor label of this sample is uncertain.

The chain joins TRBV4-2 to TRBJ1-2; D possibly corresponds to TRBD1 (6 bases). Trimming removed 1 base at V and 5 bases at J, with 11 bases between. CDR1 is LGHNA, CDR2 YNFKEQ, per germline. The CDR3 totals 14 residues. CDR3 region: CASSQGVGAYGYTF. The CDR3 nucleotides are TGTGCCAGCAGCCAAGGGGTGGGGGCTTATGGCTACACCTTC.

Remarks on this clone: The identical CDR3 is also encoded by other nucleotide sequences in the sample. The V gene is TRBV6-5, the J gene TRBJ1-1; D perhaps matches TRBD1 (5 bases). V was trimmed by 2 bases and J by 2 bases, leaving 9 bases between them. Germline CDR1 is MNHEY and CDR2 is SVGAGI. The CDR3 length is 14 residues. CDR3 region: CASSYRGDNTEAFF. In nucleotides, the CDR3 is TGTGCCAGCAGTTACCGGGGGGATAACACTGAAGCTTTCTTT.

A note on this clone: The same CDR3 arises from other DNA sequences in this sample as well. The CDR3 bases are TGTGCCAGCAGTTACTCCAGGGCAGGGGGCTACACCTTC. Residues: CASSYSRAGGYTF. V gene TRBV6-5 combines with J gene TRBJ1-2; weak D call: TRBD1 (5 bases). Germline V gives CDR1 MNHEY, CDR2 SVGAGI. Trimming cost V 0 bases and J 8 bases, with 10 bases left between them. This CDR3 has 13 amino acids.

This rearrangement joins TRBV6-5 to TRBJ1-2; D not certain. Germline CDR1 MNHEY, CDR2 SVGAGI. The CDR3 is made up of 14 amino acids. V was shortened by 7 bases and J by 1 base, with 13 bases between the two germline ends. CDR3 nucleotides: TGTGCCAGCATAGCGGCAGGCTTTAACTATGGCTACACCTTC. Translating it yields CASIAAGFNYGYTF.

The J gene is TRBJ1-1, the V gene TRBV30; 10 bases align to TRBD1. The CDR3 runs 16 residues. V trimming: 8 bases; J trimming: 6 bases; junction bases outside the gene matches: 18. From germline, CDR1 is GTSNPN and CDR2 SVGIG (reference sequence). As DNA, the CDR3 is TGTGCCATCGCCGGGACAGGGGCCCAATGGGGCCCTGAAGCTTTCTTT. Its translation: CAIAGTGAQWGPEAFF.

The V and J genes are TRBV6-1 and TRBJ1-3; D is possibly TRBD1 (5 bases). Germline-derived CDR1 and CDR2 are MNHNS and SASEGT. Trimming removed 3 bases at V and 0 bases at J, with 9 bases between. This CDR3 is built from 15 residues. The CDR3 DNA sequence: TGTGCCAGCAGTGAGATAGGGGTCTCTGGAAACACCATATATTTT. Translating gives CASSEIGVSGNTIYF.

This sequence joins TRBV2 and TRBJ2-7, with 7 bases aligning to TRBD2. The ends lost 3 bases at V and 7 bases at J; junction bases unmatched: 6. In germline, CDR1 is SNHLY, CDR2 FYNNEI. The CDR3 sequence is 13 residues long. DNA for the CDR3: TGTGCCAGCAGTGAGCAGCGGGAAGGTGAGCAGTACTTC. This encodes CASSEQREGEQYF. Filled out from reference TRBV2 and TRBJ2-7, the complete variable domain reads EPEVTQTPSHQVTQMGQEVILRCVPISNHLYFYWYRQILGQKVEFLVSFYNNEISEKSEIFDDQFSVERPDGSNFTLKIRSTKLEDSAMYFCASSEQREGEQYFGPGTRLTVT.

J is TRBJ1-5 and V is TRBV5-5; no clear D. V lost 1 base, J lost 4 bases, and 12 bases lay in between. The length of the CDR3 is 15 residues. Germline V CDR1 and CDR2: SGHKS, YYEKEE (reference sequence). This CDR3 reads CASSLLAGNNQPQHF. In DNA, the CDR3 is TGTGCCAGCAGCTTGTTGGCGGGGAATAATCAGCCCCAGCATTTT.

Only one count was recorded for this clone. This chain connects TRBV7-9 to TRBJ1-4, with a tentative D call TRBD1 (6 bases). This CDR3 contains 14 residues. Per the germline V gene, CDR1 is SEHNR and CDR2 is FQNEAQ (reference sequence). Deletions cut 1 base from V and 4 bases from J, with 7 bases between. CDR3 coding DNA: TGTGCCAGCAGCTTAGGGGACATTAATGAAAAACTGTTTTTT. The encoded protein is CASSLGDINEKLFF.

V usage is TRBV7-2 and J usage is TRBJ1-2; D ambiguous. V dropped 1 base and J dropped 6 bases, with 12 bases sitting between them. Germline CDR1 is SGHTA and CDR2 is FQGNSA. The CDR3 runs 14 residues. Here the CDR3 reads CASSLVREGHGYTF. In nucleotides, the CDR3 is TGTGCCAGCAGCTTAGTAAGGGAGGGCCATGGCTACACCTTC.

The V call is TRBV12-3 or TRBV12-4, the J call TRBJ2-1; D unclear. The germline V and J ends were trimmed by 5 bases and 10 bases, with 9 bases remaining between them. CDR3 length: 11 residues. The CDR3 protein is CASSPPGEQFF. In DNA, the CDR3 is TGTGCCAGCAGTCCTCCAGGCGAGCAGTTCTTC.